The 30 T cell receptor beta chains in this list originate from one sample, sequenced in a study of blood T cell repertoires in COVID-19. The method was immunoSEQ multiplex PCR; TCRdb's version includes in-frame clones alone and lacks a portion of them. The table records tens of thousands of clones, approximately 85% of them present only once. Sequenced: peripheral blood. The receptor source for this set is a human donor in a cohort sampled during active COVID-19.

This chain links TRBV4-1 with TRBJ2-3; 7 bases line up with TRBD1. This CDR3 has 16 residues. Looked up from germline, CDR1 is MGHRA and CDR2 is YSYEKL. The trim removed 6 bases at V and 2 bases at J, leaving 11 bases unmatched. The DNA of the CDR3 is TGCGCCAGCAGGCCCCAGGGGGTCATCGACACAGATACGCAGTATTTT. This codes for CASRPQGVIDTDTQYF.

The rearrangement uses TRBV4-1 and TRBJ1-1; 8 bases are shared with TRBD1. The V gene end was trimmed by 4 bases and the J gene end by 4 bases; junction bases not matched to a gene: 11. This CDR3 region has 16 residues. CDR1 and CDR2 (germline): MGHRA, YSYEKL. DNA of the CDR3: TGCGCCAGCAGCCCCCATGCAGGGGGCTTTGTCACTGAAGCTTTCTTT. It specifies CASSPHAGGFVTEAFF.

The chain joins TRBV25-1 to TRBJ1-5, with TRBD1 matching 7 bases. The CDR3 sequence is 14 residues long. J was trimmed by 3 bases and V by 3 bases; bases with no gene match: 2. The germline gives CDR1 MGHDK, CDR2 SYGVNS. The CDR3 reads CASSETGFNQPQHF. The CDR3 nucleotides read TGTGCCAGCAGTGAGACAGGGTTCAATCAGCCCCAGCATTTT.

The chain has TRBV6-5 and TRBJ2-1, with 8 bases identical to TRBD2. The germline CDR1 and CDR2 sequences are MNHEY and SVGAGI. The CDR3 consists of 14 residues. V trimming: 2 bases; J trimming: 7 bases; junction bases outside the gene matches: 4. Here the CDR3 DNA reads TGTGCCAGCAGTTACACTAGCGGAGAGAATGAGCAGTTCTTC. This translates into CASSYTSGENEQFF.

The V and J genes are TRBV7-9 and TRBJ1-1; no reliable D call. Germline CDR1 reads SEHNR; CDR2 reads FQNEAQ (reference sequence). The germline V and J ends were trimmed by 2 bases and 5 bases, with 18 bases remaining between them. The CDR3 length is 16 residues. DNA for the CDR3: TGTGCCAGCAGCTTATCTTACTTGGAGACTTCGACTGAAGCTTTCTTT. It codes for CASSLSYLETSTEAFF.

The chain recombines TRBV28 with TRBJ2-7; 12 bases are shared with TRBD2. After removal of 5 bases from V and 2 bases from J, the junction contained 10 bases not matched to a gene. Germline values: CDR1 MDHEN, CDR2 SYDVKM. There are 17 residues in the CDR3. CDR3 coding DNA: TGTGCCAGCAGTCCACGGCCCCCTAGCGGGAGGGCCTACGAGCAGTACTTC. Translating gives CASSPRPPSGRAYEQYF.

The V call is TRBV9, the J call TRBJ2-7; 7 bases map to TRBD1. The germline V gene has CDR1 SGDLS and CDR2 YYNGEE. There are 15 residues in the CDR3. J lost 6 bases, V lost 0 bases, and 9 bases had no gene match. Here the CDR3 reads CASSVGQGTLREQYF. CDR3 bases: TGTGCCAGCAGCGTAGGACAGGGTACTCTACGCGAGCAGTACTTC.

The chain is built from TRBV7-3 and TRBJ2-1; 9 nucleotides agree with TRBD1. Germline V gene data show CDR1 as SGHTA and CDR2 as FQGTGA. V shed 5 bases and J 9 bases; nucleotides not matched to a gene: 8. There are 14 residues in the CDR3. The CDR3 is CASSLDRGFGEQFF. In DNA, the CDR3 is TGTGCCAGCAGCCTCGACAGGGGGTTCGGTGAGCAGTTCTTC.

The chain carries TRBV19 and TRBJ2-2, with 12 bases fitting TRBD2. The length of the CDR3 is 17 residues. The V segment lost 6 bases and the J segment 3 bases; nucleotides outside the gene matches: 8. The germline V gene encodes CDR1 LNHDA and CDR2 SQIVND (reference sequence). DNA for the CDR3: TGTGCCAGTAGGTCGGGGCGACTAGCGGGGGACACCGGGGAGCTGTTTTTT. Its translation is CASRSGRLAGDTGELFF.

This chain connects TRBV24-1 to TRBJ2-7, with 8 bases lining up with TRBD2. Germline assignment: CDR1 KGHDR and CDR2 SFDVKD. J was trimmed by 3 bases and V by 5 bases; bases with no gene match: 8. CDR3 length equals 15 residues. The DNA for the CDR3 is TGTGCCACCAGTGCCCCCGGGACTAGTGGCTACGAGCAGTACTTC. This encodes CATSAPGTSGYEQYF.

CDR3 coding DNA: TGTGCCAGCAGTAGGACAGGGGAATTCAGCGGCTACACCTTC. Translation gives CASSRTGEFSGYTF. The J gene is TRBJ1-2, the V gene TRBV6-5, with 9 bases fitting TRBD1. There are 14 residues in the CDR3. Per the germline V gene, CDR1 is MNHEY and CDR2 is SVGAGI. V shed 5 bases and J 8 bases; nucleotides not matched to a gene: 9.

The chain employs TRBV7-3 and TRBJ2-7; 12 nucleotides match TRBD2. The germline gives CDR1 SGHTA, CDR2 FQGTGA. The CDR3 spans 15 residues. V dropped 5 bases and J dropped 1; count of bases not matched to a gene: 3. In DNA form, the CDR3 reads TGTGCCAGCAGCCCAGGACTAGCGGGGTCCTACGAGCAGTACTTC. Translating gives CASSPGLAGSYEQYF.

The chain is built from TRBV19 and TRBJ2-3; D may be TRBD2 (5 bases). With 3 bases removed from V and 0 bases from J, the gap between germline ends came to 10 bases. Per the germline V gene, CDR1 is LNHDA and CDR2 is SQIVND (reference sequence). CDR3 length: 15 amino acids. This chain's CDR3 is CASSMQRASTDTQYF. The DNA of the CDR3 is TGTGCCAGTAGTATGCAGAGGGCAAGCACAGATACGCAGTATTTT. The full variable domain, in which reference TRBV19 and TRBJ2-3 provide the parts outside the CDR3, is DGGITQSPKYLFRKEGQNVTLSCEQNLNHDAMYWYRQDPGQGLRLIYYSQIVNDFQKGDIAEGYSVSREKKESFPLTVTSAQKNPTAFYLCASSMQRASTDTQYFGPGTRLTVL.

The CDR3 reads CASSLEGAAEAFF. CDR3 nucleotide sequence: TGTGCCAGCAGTTTAGAGGGGGCGGCTGAAGCTTTCTTT. This sequence joins TRBV12-3 or TRBV12-4 and TRBJ1-1; 7 positions match TRBD1. The CDR3 extends over 13 amino acids. J lost 6 bases, V lost 1 base, and 2 bases had no gene match.

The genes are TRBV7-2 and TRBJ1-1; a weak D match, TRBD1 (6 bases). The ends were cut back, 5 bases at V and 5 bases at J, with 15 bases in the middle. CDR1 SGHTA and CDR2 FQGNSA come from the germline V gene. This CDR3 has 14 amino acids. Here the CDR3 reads CASSARSQGTEAFF. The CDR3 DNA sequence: TGTGCCAGCAGCGCCAGATCTCAGGGGACTGAAGCTTTCTTT.

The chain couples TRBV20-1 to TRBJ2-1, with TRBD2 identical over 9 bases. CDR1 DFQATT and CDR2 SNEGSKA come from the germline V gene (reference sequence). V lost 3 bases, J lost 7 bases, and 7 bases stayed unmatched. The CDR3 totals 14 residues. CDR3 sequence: CSASLSGRTNEQFF. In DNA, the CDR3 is TGCAGTGCTAGTCTTAGCGGGAGAACTAATGAGCAGTTCTTC.

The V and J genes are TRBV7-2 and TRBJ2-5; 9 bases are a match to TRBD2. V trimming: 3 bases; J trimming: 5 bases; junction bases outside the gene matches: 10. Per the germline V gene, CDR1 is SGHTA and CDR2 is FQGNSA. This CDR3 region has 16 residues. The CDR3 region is CASSFSSGSGRETQYF. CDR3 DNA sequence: TGTGCCAGCAGCTTTAGTAGCGGGAGTGGACGGGAGACCCAGTACTTC.

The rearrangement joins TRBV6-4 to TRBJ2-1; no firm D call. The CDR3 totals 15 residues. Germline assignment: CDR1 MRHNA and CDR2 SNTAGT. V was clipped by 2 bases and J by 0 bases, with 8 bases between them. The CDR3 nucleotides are TGTGCCAGCAGTGACGTCCCGAGCTCCTACAATGAGCAGTTCTTC. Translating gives CASSDVPSSYNEQFF.

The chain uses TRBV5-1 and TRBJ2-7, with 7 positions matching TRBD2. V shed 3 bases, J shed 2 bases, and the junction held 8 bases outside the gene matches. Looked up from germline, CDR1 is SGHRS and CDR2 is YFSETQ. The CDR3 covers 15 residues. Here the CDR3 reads CASSSGGEVPYEQYF. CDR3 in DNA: TGCGCCAGCAGCTCTGGGGGGGAGGTACCCTACGAGCAGTACTTC.

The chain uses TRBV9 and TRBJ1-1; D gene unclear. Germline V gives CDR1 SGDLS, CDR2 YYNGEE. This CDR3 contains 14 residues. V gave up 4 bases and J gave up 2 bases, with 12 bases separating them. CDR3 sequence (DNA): TGTGCCAGCAGCCCCCGCCTCTACAACACTGAAGCTTTCTTT. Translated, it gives CASSPRLYNTEAFF.

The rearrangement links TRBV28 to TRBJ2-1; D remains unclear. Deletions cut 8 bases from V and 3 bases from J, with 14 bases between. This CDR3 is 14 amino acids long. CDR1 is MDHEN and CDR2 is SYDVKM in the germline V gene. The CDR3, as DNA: TGTGCCAGCTCCCATTCGACAAACTACAATGAGCAGTTCTTC. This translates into CASSHSTNYNEQFF.

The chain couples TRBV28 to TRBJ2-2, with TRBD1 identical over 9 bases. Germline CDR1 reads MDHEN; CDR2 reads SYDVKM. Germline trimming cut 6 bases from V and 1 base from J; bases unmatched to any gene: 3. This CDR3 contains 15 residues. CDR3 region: CASSRTGENTGELFF. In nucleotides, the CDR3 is TGTGCCAGCAGCCGGACAGGGGAGAACACCGGGGAGCTGTTTTTT. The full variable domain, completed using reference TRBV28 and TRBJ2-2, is DVKVTQSSRYLVKRTGEKVFLECVQDMDHENMFWYRQDPGLGLRLIYFSYDVKMKEKGDIPEGYSVSREKKERFSLILESASTNQTSMYLCASSRTGENTGELFFGEGSRLTVL.

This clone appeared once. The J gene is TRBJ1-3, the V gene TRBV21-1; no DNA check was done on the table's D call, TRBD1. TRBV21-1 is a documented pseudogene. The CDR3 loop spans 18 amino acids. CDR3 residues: CASSKGNYQGISGNTIYF. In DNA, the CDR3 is TGTGCCAGCAGCAAAGGGAATTACCAGGGAATCTCTGGAAACACCATATATTTT.

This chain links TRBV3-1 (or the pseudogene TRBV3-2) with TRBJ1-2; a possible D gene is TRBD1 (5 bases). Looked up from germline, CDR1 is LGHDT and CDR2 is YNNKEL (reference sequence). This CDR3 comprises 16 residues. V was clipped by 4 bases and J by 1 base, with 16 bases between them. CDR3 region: CASSLRTRQFNYGYTF. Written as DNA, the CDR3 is TGTGCCAGCAGCCTGAGAACCCGACAGTTTAACTATGGCTACACCTTC.

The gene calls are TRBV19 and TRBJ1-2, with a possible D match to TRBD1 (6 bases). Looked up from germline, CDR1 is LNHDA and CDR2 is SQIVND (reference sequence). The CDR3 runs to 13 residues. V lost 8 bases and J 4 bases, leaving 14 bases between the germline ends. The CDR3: CASSQTGSYGYTF. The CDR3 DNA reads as TGTGCCAGTTCACAAACAGGGAGCTATGGCTACACCTTC.

This chain's CDR3 is CASSPSLAGGPDEQFF. The CDR3 nucleotides read TGTGCCAGCAGTCCCTCACTAGCGGGAGGGCCCGATGAGCAGTTCTTC. The genes are TRBV6-6 and TRBJ2-1, with 13 bases matching TRBD2. J gave up 8 bases and V 5 bases, and 9 bases lay outside the gene matches. CDR1 is MNHNY and CDR2 is SVGAGI in the germline V gene (reference sequence). The CDR3 length is 16 residues.

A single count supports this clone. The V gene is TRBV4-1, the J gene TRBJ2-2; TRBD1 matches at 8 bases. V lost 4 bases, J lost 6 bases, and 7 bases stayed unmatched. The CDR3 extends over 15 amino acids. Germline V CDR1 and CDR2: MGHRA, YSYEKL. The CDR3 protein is CASSPRTGSPGELFF. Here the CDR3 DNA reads TGCGCCAGCAGCCCCCGGACAGGGAGCCCCGGGGAGCTGTTTTTT.

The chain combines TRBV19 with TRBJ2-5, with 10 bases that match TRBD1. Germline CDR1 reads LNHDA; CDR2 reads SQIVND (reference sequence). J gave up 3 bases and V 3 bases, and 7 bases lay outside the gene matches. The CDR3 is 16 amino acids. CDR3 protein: CASSITGTGVKETQYF. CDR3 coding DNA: TGTGCCAGTAGTATCACCGGGACAGGGGTAAAAGAGACCCAGTACTTC.

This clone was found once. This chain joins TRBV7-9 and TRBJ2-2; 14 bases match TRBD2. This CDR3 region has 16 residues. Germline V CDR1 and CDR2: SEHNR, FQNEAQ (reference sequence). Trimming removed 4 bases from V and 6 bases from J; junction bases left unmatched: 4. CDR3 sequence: CASSSMGLAGAGELFF. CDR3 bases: TGTGCCAGCAGCTCCATGGGACTAGCGGGAGCCGGGGAGCTGTTTTTT.

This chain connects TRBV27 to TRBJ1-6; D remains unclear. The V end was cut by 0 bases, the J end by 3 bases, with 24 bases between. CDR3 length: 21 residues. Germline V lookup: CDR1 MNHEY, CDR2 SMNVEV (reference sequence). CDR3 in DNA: TGTGCCAGCAGTTTATCGCGAGCGGTAAGAAGTTTTTTGTGCTATAATTCACCCCTCCACTTT. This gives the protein CASSLSRAVRSFLCYNSPLHF.